This T cell receptor beta chain appears in the sequencing data of a study of regulatory T cells in long-lasting Graves disease. The study, taken as a whole, reports: Persistent-disease Graves' patients showed less TCR diversity than new cases.

This clonotype has at least ten counts. Its antigen is not identified. Researchers made TCR beta libraries by using iRepertoire HTBI primers and running Arm-PCR on CDR3 regions. MiXCR was run by TCRdb on the multiplex PCR reads, yielding one entry per CDR3 protein. The table lists about 430,000 distinct CDR3 sequences, approximately 15% of them singletons. The germline V gene encodes CDR1 SNHLY and CDR2 FYNNEI. CDR3 length: 13 residues. V gave up 2 bases and J gave up 5 bases, with 9 bases separating them. Described time point: newly diagnosed GD, antithyroid drugs for less than 3 months. With RNA extracted from PBMCs as input, the TCR library was made. In addition, the sample was reused for a study of T cells in Graves' hyperthyroidism and ophthalmopathy.

This sample comprised peripheral blood mononuclear cells (PBMCs), obtained at new diagnosis, from a patient treated with antithyroid drugs. V is TRBV2 and J is TRBJ1-1; the D gene is possibly TRBD1 (6 bases). This TCR derives from a woman in her thirties or forties with Graves disease. In DNA form, the CDR3 reads TGTGCCAGCAGTGAATTCCAGGGGACTGAAGCTTTCTTT. This gives the protein CASSEFQGTEAFF.